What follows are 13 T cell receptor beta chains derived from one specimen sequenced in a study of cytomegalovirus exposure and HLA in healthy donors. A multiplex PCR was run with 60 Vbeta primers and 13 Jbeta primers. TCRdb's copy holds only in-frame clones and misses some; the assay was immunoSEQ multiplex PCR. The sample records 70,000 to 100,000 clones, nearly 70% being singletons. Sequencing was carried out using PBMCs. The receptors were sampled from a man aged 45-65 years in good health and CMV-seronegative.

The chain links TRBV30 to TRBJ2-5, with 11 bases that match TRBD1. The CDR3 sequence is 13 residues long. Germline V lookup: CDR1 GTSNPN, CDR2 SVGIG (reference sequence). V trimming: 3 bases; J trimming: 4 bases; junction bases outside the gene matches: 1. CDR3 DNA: TGTGCCTGGAGCGGGACAGGGGGAGAGACCCAGTACTTC. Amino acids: CAWSGTGGETQYF.

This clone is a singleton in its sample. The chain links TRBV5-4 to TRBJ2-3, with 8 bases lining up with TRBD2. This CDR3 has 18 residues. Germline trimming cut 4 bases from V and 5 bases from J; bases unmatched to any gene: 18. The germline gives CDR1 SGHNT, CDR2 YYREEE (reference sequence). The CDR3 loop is CASSTGPGTSTRGDTQYF. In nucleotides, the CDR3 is TGTGCCAGCAGCACCGGTCCCGGGACTAGTACCCGAGGAGATACGCAGTATTTT.

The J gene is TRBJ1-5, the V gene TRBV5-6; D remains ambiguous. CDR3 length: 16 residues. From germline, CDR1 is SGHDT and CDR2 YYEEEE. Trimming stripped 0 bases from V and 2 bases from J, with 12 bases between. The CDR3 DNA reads TGTGCCAGCAGCTTGGTGGGTCACAGTGGCAATCAGCCCCAGCATTTT. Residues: CASSLVGHSGNQPQHF.

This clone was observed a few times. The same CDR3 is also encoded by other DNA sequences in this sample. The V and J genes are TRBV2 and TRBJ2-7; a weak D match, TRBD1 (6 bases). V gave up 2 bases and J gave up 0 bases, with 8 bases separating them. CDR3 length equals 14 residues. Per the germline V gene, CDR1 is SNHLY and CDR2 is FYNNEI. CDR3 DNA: TGTGCCAGCAGTGAACAGGGGAGCTCCTACGAGCAGTACGTC. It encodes CASSEQGSSYEQYV.

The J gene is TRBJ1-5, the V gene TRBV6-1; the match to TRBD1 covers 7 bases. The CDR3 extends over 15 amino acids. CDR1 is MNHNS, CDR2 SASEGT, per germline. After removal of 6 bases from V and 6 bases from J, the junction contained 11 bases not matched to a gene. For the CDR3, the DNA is TGTGCCAGCAGAACCGGGACAGCTTCGGGTCAGCCCCAGCATTTT. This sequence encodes CASRTGTASGQPQHF.

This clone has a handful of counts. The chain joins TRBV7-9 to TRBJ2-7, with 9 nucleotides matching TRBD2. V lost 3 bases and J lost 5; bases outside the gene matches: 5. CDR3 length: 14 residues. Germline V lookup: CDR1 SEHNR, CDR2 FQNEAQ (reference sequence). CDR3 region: CASSFSGSNHEQYV. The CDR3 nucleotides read TGTGCCAGCAGCTTTAGCGGGAGTAACCACGAGCAGTACGTC.

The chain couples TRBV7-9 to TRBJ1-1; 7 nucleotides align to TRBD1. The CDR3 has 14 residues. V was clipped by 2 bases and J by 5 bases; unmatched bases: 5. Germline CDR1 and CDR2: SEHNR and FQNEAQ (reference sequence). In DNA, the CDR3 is TGTGCCAGCAGCTTAACAGGGGTGGGTACTGAAGCTTTCTTT. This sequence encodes CASSLTGVGTEAFF.

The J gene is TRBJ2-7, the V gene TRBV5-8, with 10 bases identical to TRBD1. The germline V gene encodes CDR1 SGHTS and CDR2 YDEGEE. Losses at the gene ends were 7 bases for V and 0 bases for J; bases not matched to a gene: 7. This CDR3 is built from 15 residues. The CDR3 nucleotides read TGTGCCAGCCTCCGGGACAGGGGCTTCTCCTACGAGCAGTACTTC. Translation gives CASLRDRGFSYEQYF.

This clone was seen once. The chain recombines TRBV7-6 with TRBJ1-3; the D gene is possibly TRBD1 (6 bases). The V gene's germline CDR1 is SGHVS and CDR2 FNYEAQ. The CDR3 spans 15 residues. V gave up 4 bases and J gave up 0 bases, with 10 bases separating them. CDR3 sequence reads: CASSYRDRSGNTIYF. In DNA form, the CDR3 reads TGTGCCAGCAGCTACAGGGACCGCTCTGGAAACACCATATATTTT.

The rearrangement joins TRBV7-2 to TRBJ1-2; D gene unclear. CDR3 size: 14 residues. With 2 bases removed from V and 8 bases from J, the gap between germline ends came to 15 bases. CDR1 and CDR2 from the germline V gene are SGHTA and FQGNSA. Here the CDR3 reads CASSLQAGSGGYTF. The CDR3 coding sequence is TGTGCCAGCAGCTTACAGGCGGGCTCGGGGGGCTACACCTTC.

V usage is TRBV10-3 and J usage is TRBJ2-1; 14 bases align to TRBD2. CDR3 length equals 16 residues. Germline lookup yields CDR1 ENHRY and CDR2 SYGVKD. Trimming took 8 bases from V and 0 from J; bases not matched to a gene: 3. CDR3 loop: CAIAGLAGGSYNEQFF. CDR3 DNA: TGTGCCATCGCAGGACTAGCGGGAGGCTCCTACAATGAGCAGTTCTTC.

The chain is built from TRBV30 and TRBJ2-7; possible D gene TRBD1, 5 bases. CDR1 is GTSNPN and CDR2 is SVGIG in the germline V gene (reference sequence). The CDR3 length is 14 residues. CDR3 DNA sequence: TGTGCCTGGGACTCGACAGAAAGACCCTACGAGCAGCACGTC. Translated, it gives CAWDSTERPYEQHV.

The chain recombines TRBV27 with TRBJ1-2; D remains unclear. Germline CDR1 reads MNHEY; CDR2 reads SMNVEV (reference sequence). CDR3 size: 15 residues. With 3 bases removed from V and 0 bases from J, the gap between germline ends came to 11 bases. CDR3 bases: TGTGCCAGCAGTTTTCGAGGGATAGCTAACTATGGCTACACCTTC. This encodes CASSFRGIANYGYTF.